Shown below are 27 T cell receptor beta chains from a single sample sequenced in a study of blood T cell repertoires in COVID-19. Profiled with immunoSEQ multiplex PCR; TCRdb holds only in-frame clones, not every one. The sample contains about 68,000 clones, roughly 80% of which appear only once. The sample taken for sequencing was peripheral blood. The receptor set was obtained from a human donor in a cohort sampled during active COVID-19.

The rearrangement uses TRBV29-1 and TRBJ2-5; 9 bases agree with TRBD1. V shed 6 bases, J shed 5 bases, and the junction held 4 bases outside the gene matches. The CDR3 is 12 amino acids. In germline, CDR1 is SQVTM, CDR2 ANQGSEA. The CDR3 coding sequence is TGCAGCGTGGGACAGGGAACCGAGACCCAGTACTTC. This encodes CSVGQGTETQYF.

The sample holds one count of this clone. The chain recombines TRBV6-5 with TRBJ2-6; D is possibly TRBD2 (5 bases). The CDR3 has 15 amino acids. Germline V gene lookup returns CDR1 MNHEY and CDR2 SVGAGI. The ends were cut back, 5 bases at V and 1 base at J, with 9 bases in the middle. The CDR3 DNA sequence: TGTGCCAGCAGTCCGTCGGGGTCTGGGGCCAACGTCCTGACTTTC. This translates into CASSPSGSGANVLTF.

This clone was seen more than once but under ten times. This chain joins TRBV6-1 and TRBJ1-2, with 7 positions matching TRBD1. Germline assignment: CDR1 MNHNS and CDR2 SASEGT. J gave up 5 bases and V 2 bases, and 5 bases lay outside the gene matches. The CDR3 loop spans 14 amino acids. The CDR3 region is CASSEPRQGYGYTF. In nucleotides, the CDR3 is TGTGCCAGCAGTGAACCTAGACAGGGTTATGGCTACACCTTC.

This rearrangement joins TRBV7-2 to TRBJ2-1; 13 positions match TRBD2. J was trimmed by 7 bases and V by 3 bases; bases with no gene match: 6. From germline, CDR1 is SGHTA and CDR2 FQGNSA. The length of the CDR3 is 16 residues. The chain's CDR3 is CASSFTSGGARNEQFF. CDR3 DNA: TGTGCCAGCAGCTTTACTAGCGGGGGGGCTCGGAATGAGCAGTTCTTC. Supplemented by reference TRBV7-2 and TRBJ2-1, the full variable domain reads GAGVSQSPSNKVTEKGKDVELRCDPISGHTALYWYRQSLGQGLEFLIYFQGNSAPDKSGLPSDRFSAERTGGSVSTLTIQRTQQEDSAVYLCASSFTSGGARNEQFFGPGTRLTVL.

This clone showed up just once. The chain recombines TRBV7-9 with TRBJ1-1; TRBD1 might be the D (5 bases). Trimming took off 2 bases at V and 3 bases at J, with 10 bases between the two ends. Germline V gene data show CDR1 as SEHNR and CDR2 as FQNEAQ (reference sequence). The length of the CDR3 is 14 residues. CDR3 nucleotides: TGTGCCAGCAGCTTACAGGGATCCCACACTGAAGCTTTCTTT. This sequence encodes CASSLQGSHTEAFF.

V usage is TRBV2 and J usage is TRBJ2-7; D might be TRBD1 (5 bases). Germline V lookup: CDR1 SNHLY, CDR2 FYNNEI. This CDR3 has 13 residues. V lost 5 bases and J lost 3, with 11 bases in between. CDR3 bases: TGTGCCAGCAGTTCGACAGAACTCTACGAGCAGTACTTC. The encoded protein is CASSSTELYEQYF.

The chain joins TRBV6-5 to TRBJ2-1; TRBD2 agrees at 7 bases. The CDR3 is 14 residues long. The germline gives CDR1 MNHEY, CDR2 SVGAGI. The V gene end was trimmed by 6 bases and the J gene end by 1 base; junction bases not matched to a gene: 3. CDR3 in amino acids: CASRIAGSYNEQFF. The DNA of the CDR3 is TGTGCCAGCAGAATAGCGGGTTCCTACAATGAGCAGTTCTTC.

This rearrangement joins TRBV7-2 to TRBJ2-1, with 7 positions matching TRBD1. V trimming: 4 bases; J trimming: 3 bases; junction bases outside the gene matches: 6. CDR3 length equals 15 residues. Germline CDR1 reads SGHTA; CDR2 reads FQGNSA. CDR3 sequence reads: CASSWAGTDYNEQFF. CDR3 in DNA: TGTGCCAGCAGCTGGGCCGGGACAGACTACAATGAGCAGTTCTTC.

This chain connects TRBV7-2 to TRBJ1-6; the D is unclear. The V and J ends lost 5 bases and 5 bases respectively, with 16 bases between them. This CDR3 region has 16 residues. Germline V gene data show CDR1 as SGHTA and CDR2 as FQGNSA. The CDR3 here is CASSRRVAVNNSPLHF. CDR3 DNA: TGTGCCAGCAGCCGGAGGGTCGCAGTAAATAATTCACCCCTCCACTTT.

This sequence joins TRBV4-3 and TRBJ2-1, with 7 bases lining up with TRBD2. Looked up from germline, CDR1 is LGHNA and CDR2 is YSLEER. This CDR3 has 16 residues. The V segment lost 0 bases and the J segment 7 bases; nucleotides outside the gene matches: 9. DNA of the CDR3: TGCGCCAGCAGCCAAGAGTGGGGGGGGAGACTTAATGAGCAGTTCTTC. It encodes CASSQEWGGRLNEQFF.

The CDR3: CASSDGGTATNTEAFF. In DNA form, the CDR3 reads TGCGCCAGCAGTGATGGCGGGACAGCAACAAACACTGAAGCTTTCTTT. This chain uses TRBV10-2 with TRBJ1-1, with 7 bases lining up with TRBD1. Trimming at V came to 3 bases and at J to 2 bases, leaving 9 bases not matched to a gene. Germline V gives CDR1 WSHSY, CDR2 SAAADI. This CDR3 contains 16 residues.

This chain connects TRBV10-2 to TRBJ2-7; the match to TRBD2 covers 9 bases. V lost 3 bases, J lost 7 bases, and 7 bases stayed unmatched. CDR1 WSHSY and CDR2 SAAADI come from the germline V gene. The CDR3 is 14 residues long. The CDR3 nucleotides read TGCGCCAGCAGTGATGGCGGGGGGGCCCAAGAGCAGTACTTC. Protein sequence: CASSDGGGAQEQYF.

The V gene is TRBV4-1, the J gene TRBJ2-6; 9 bases fit TRBD1. CDR1 MGHRA and CDR2 YSYEKL come from the germline V gene. Trimming cost V 5 bases and J 0 bases; bases outside gene matches: 11. The CDR3 consists of 19 residues. CDR3 residues: CASSGQGSGAISGANVLTF. CDR3 in DNA: TGCGCCAGCAGCGGACAGGGGTCTGGAGCGATCTCTGGGGCCAACGTCCTGACTTTC.

The gene calls are TRBV7-2 and TRBJ2-4, with 8 nucleotides matching TRBD2. V gave up 5 bases and J gave up 3 bases; unmatched junction bases: 6. The germline V gene has CDR1 SGHTA and CDR2 FQGNSA. The CDR3 has 15 residues. The DNA of the CDR3 is TGTGCCAGCAGCCTCTCGGGGGGGGGCAAAAACATTCAGTACTTC. This translates into CASSLSGGGKNIQYF.

The genes are TRBV5-6 and TRBJ2-7; D remains unclear. Germline V gives CDR1 SGHDT, CDR2 YYEEEE. This CDR3 comprises 13 residues. Trimming took off 1 base at V and 0 bases at J, with 5 bases between the two ends. CDR3 sequence: CASSLYSSYEQYF. The CDR3 DNA reads TGTGCCAGCAGCTTGTACAGCTCCTACGAGCAGTACTTC.

The rearrangement links TRBV28 to TRBJ2-5; 9 bases line up with TRBD1. CDR3 length: 15 amino acids. J was trimmed by 5 bases and V by 6 bases; bases with no gene match: 10. The germline CDR1 and CDR2 sequences are MDHEN and SYDVKM. CDR3 sequence: CASRPAGTGSETQYF. CDR3 DNA sequence: TGTGCCAGCAGGCCAGCCGGGACAGGGAGCGAGACCCAGTACTTC. Filled out from reference TRBV28 and TRBJ2-5, the complete variable domain reads DVKVTQSSRYLVKRTGEKVFLECVQDMDHENMFWYRQDPGLGLRLIYFSYDVKMKEKGDIPEGYSVSREKKERFSLILESASTNQTSMYLCASRPAGTGSETQYFGPGTRLLVL.

This clone was found many times. This chain uses TRBV7-2 with TRBJ2-1; 11 bases are shared with TRBD2. CDR3 size: 17 residues. Germline V CDR1 and CDR2: SGHTA, FQGNSA. J lost 8 bases, V lost 5 bases, and 14 bases had no gene match. Here the CDR3 reads CASSTTGTSGGGDEQFF. The CDR3, as DNA: TGTGCCAGCAGCACGACCGGGACTAGCGGAGGGGGCGATGAGCAGTTCTTC.

The chain joins TRBV24-1 to TRBJ2-1; D is perhaps TRBD1 (6 bases). The germline gives CDR1 KGHDR, CDR2 SFDVKD. The CDR3 contains 16 residues. Trimming shortened V by 5 bases and J by 1 base, and 14 bases separated the two germline ends. The CDR3 loop reads CATSATTGDSYNEQFF. CDR3 nucleotides: TGTGCCACCAGTGCCACGACAGGTGATTCCTACAATGAGCAGTTCTTC.

The V gene is TRBV7-2, the J gene TRBJ1-5; TRBD1 matches at 8 bases. The V gene's germline CDR1 is SGHTA and CDR2 FQGNSA. The CDR3 length is 16 residues. J gave up 0 bases and V 1 base, and 2 bases lay outside the gene matches. CDR3 region: CASSLEGQVSNQPQHF. The CDR3 bases are TGTGCCAGCAGCTTAGAGGGACAGGTTAGCAATCAGCCCCAGCATTTT.

The chain carries TRBV10-3 and TRBJ1-1, with 9 positions matching TRBD1. Losses at the gene ends were 8 bases for V and 1 base for J; bases not matched to a gene: 11. CDR3 length: 16 amino acids. Germline assignment: CDR1 ENHRY and CDR2 SYGVKD. For the CDR3, the DNA is TGTGCCATCGGTATAGGAACGACAGGGGGGAACACTGAAGCTTTCTTT. This codes for CAIGIGTTGGNTEAFF.

This chain links TRBV4-1 with TRBJ2-2; D is unclear. From germline, CDR1 is MGHRA and CDR2 YSYEKL. The CDR3 spans 17 residues. V shed 3 bases and J shed 6 bases, with 20 bases lying between them. For the CDR3, the DNA is TGCGCCAGCAGCCAGAAACAGCCTCCTCTCACCTCCGGGGAGCTGTTTTTT. This translates into CASSQKQPPLTSGELFF.

The chain links TRBV20-1 to TRBJ2-7; possibly TRBD1 for D (5 bases). Germline V gene lookup returns CDR1 DFQATT and CDR2 SNEGSKA (reference sequence). CDR3 length: 13 amino acids. Trimming removed 3 bases at V and 5 bases at J, with 14 bases between. The CDR3 loop reads CSASYQGPHEQYF. For the CDR3, the DNA is TGCAGTGCTAGTTACCAGGGTCCACACGAGCAGTACTTC.

This clone occurred once. V usage is TRBV9 and J usage is TRBJ1-6; TRBD1 aligns across 7 bases. V was clipped by 3 bases and J by 10 bases; unmatched bases: 16. Germline values: CDR1 SGDLS, CDR2 YYNGEE. This CDR3 comprises 17 residues. CDR3 sequence: CASSDEAGGIGWSPLHF. The CDR3 nucleotides are TGTGCCAGCAGCGATGAGGCAGGGGGAATTGGTTGGTCACCCCTCCACTTT.

CDR3 DNA sequence: TGTGCCAGTAGTAGCAACAGGGATGGTACGCAGTATTTT. Amino acids: CASSSNRDGTQYF. The chain uses TRBV19 and TRBJ2-3; D may be TRBD1 (6 bases). The CDR3 extends over 13 amino acids. Trimming took off 4 bases at V and 8 bases at J, with 13 bases between the two ends. CDR1 is LNHDA, CDR2 SQIVND, per germline (reference sequence).

V gene TRBV7-2 combines with J gene TRBJ2-5; no firm D call. Germline assignment: CDR1 SGHTA and CDR2 FQGNSA. Trimming removed 3 bases at V and 2 bases at J, with 7 bases between. The CDR3 loop spans 13 amino acids. The CDR3 is CASSFEQQETQYF. As DNA, the CDR3 is TGTGCCAGCAGCTTTGAACAGCAAGAGACCCAGTACTTC.

The chain joins TRBV4-2 to TRBJ2-2; 11 nucleotides line up with TRBD1. This CDR3 has 19 residues. Germline V gene data show CDR1 as LGHNA and CDR2 as YNFKEQ. Germline trimming cut 0 bases from V and 0 bases from J; bases unmatched to any gene: 6. The CDR3 reads CASSQDPWDRGANTGELFF. The CDR3 nucleotides are TGTGCCAGCAGCCAAGACCCCTGGGACAGGGGGGCGAACACCGGGGAGCTGTTTTTT.

This sequence joins TRBV6-6 and TRBJ2-5, with D perhaps matching TRBD2 (6 bases). The ends were cut back, 0 bases at V and 3 bases at J, with 11 bases in the middle. The germline gives CDR1 MNHNY, CDR2 SVGAGI (reference sequence). This CDR3 contains 15 residues. The CDR3 is CASSYSLGEEETQYF. CDR3 coding DNA: TGTGCCAGCAGTTACTCGTTAGGGGAGGAAGAGACCCAGTACTTC.